One TCR beta chain is described in this entry. Its antigen remains unidentified. The junction departs from the called germline gene at one end, perhaps through a read error. Co-extraction of RNA and DNA was performed on about 18-33 mg of unsorted bulk tissue. This sample is drawn from a study of tumor-infiltrating lymphocytes in primary liver carcinoma. Findings and limits, study-wide: The 250 largest clones made up significantly more of tumor than blood repertoires (p = 0.039).

A constant-region primer served to make TCR beta cDNA from about 500 ng total RNA. Investigators got TCR beta libraries out of three nested multiplex PCR rounds, done with slightly modified ARM-PCR. TRBV1-TRBV30 forward primers paired with a C-beta reverse primer drove the first two PCR rounds, roughly 10 cycles each. TCRdb re-called the multiplex PCR reads through MiXCR, storing one row per CDR3 protein. In the table there are more than 45,000 distinct CDR3 sequences, around 77% of which are singletons. From germline, CDR1 is SGHRS and CDR2 YFSETQ. CDR3 length: 16 residues. Sequencing was done on a sample of liver tumor tissue from sampling region 5. The subset is: tumor region T5, tumor centre. The V call is TRBV5-1, the J call TRBJ2-1, with D possibly TRBD2 on 7 matching bases. The receptor comes from a middle-aged man with primary liver carcinoma and hepatitis B virus infection. The CDR3 region has the DNA TGCGCCAGCAGATTGACAGGCGGGAGTAGATACAATGAGCAGCTCTTC. It specifies CASRLTGGSRYNEQLF.